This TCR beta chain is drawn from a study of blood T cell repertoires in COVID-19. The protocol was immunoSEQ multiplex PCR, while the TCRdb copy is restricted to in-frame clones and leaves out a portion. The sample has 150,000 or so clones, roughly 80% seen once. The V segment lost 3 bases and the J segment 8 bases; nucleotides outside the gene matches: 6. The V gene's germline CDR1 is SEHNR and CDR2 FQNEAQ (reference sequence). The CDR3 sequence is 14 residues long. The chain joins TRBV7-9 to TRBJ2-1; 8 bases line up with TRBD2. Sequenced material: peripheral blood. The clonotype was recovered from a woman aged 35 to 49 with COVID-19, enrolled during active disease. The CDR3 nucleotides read TGTGCCAGCAGCTTTGGACTAGCCGGCGATGAGCAGTTCTTC. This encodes CASSFGLAGDEQFF.